The 21 T cell receptor beta chains listed next were all sequenced from one sample in a study of monozygotic twins with inflammatory bowel disease. TCRdb reanalyzed the 5' RACE reads and collapses them to one entry per CDR3 protein, without DNA. This listing includes 200,000 to 250,000 distinct CDR3 sequences. Sequencing input: blood. Source of these receptors: a human donor with ulcerative colitis or Crohn's disease, or a healthy co-twin of an affected twin (not recorded which).

This sequence joins TRBV7-9 and TRBJ1-2; lacking DNA, the TRBD1 call made by TCRdb goes unchecked. CDR3 length equals 14 residues. Germline V gene data show CDR1 as SEHNR and CDR2 as FQNEAQ (reference sequence). The CDR3 loop reads CASSPGQGEGGYTF.

The chain has TRBV12-3 or TRBV12-4 and TRBJ2-1; the D gene TCRdb calls, TRBD2, cannot be checked with no DNA. The CDR3 loop spans 13 amino acids. The CDR3 protein is CASSVGGPNEQFF.

The gene calls are TRBV7-2 and TRBJ1-5; TCRdb's D call of TRBD1 is untestable without DNA. Germline V gene sequence: CDR1 SGHTA, CDR2 FQGNSA. The CDR3 has 14 amino acids. CDR3 sequence: CASSPDRVGQPQHF. The whole variable domain, filled in from reference TRBV7-2 and TRBJ1-5, reads GAGVSQSPSNKVTEKGKDVELRCDPISGHTALYWYRQSLGQGLEFLIYFQGNSAPDKSGLPSDRFSAERTGGSVSTLTIQRTQQEDSAVYLCASSPDRVGQPQHFGDGTRLSIL.

This CDR3 is CASRYPGHLYNEQFF. The rearrangement joins TRBV5-1 to TRBJ2-1; TCRdb reports TRBD1, a call that lacks DNA to check it against. The CDR3 totals 15 residues. Looked up from germline, CDR1 is SGHRS and CDR2 is YFSETQ.

The chain is built from TRBV2 and TRBJ2-2; lacking DNA, the TRBD1 call made by TCRdb goes unchecked. CDR1 is SNHLY, CDR2 FYNNEI, per germline. CDR3 size: 13 residues. The CDR3 spells CASTRQLTGELFF.

V usage is TRBV7-6 and J usage is TRBJ2-7. CDR1 SGHVS and CDR2 FNYEAQ come from the germline V gene. The length of the CDR3 is 14 residues. CDR3 residues: CASSPEGSSYEQYF.

This chain links TRBV20-1 with TRBJ1-5; TCRdb names TRBD1, which stays unverified in the absence of DNA. CDR1 and CDR2 (germline): DFQATT, SNEGSKA (reference sequence). The CDR3 is 14 residues long. CDR3 residues: CSAATGREPQPQHF.

V usage is TRBV5-1 and J usage is TRBJ1-1. The germline V gene encodes CDR1 SGHRS and CDR2 YFSETQ. The CDR3 is made up of 14 amino acids. The chain's CDR3 is CASSLWGRGTEAFF.

J is TRBJ1-6 and V is TRBV6-5. Germline V lookup: CDR1 MNHEY, CDR2 SVGAGI. This CDR3 has 14 residues. The CDR3 loop is CASSYSPENSPLHF.

The chain recombines TRBV3-1 with TRBJ2-1; TCRdb gives TRBD1 as the D gene, but with no DNA this cannot be confirmed. This CDR3 contains 12 residues. Germline CDR1 is LGHDT and CDR2 is YNNKEL (reference sequence). This CDR3 reads CASSQGETGKFF.

The chain uses TRBV18 and TRBJ2-5. This CDR3 region has 13 residues. Germline V CDR1 and CDR2: KGHSH, LQKENI. The CDR3 sequence is CASSPPPQETQYF.

V usage is TRBV29-1 and J usage is TRBJ1-2; TCRdb reports TRBD1, a call that lacks DNA to check it against. Germline CDR1 and CDR2: SQVTM and ANQGSEA. The CDR3 totals 12 residues. The CDR3 protein is CSVDRGQGGYTF.

This chain joins TRBV10-3 and TRBJ2-1; checking the TCRdb D call of TRBD1 is not possible without DNA. The CDR3 contains 16 residues. Germline V gene lookup returns CDR1 ENHRY and CDR2 SYGVKD. CDR3 region: CAISESSIAGNNEQFF.

The CDR3 protein is CASSLGGESSYGYTF. The chain has TRBV5-4 and TRBJ1-2. Germline V lookup: CDR1 SGHNT, CDR2 YYREEE (reference sequence). The CDR3 extends over 15 amino acids.

V is TRBV20-1 and J is TRBJ1-5. Germline CDR1 is DFQATT and CDR2 is SNEGSKA (reference sequence). The CDR3 runs 14 residues. This chain's CDR3 is CSARDSNSNQPQHF.

V usage is TRBV18 and J usage is TRBJ2-3; there is no DNA to check the TCRdb D call of TRBD2. Germline loops: CDR1 KGHSH, CDR2 LQKENI. The CDR3 is 17 amino acids. The CDR3 reads CASSPRRLSGGPDTQYF.

The rearrangement uses TRBV20-1 and TRBJ1-2; TCRdb picks TRBD1, but there is no DNA to check that call. CDR3 length: 16 amino acids. Germline CDR1 is DFQATT and CDR2 is SNEGSKA (reference sequence). This chain's CDR3 is CSARDSRATGYYGYTF.

V is TRBV28 and J is TRBJ2-2; TCRdb's D gene call, TRBD1, goes unchecked for lack of DNA. Germline V gene sequence: CDR1 MDHEN, CDR2 SYDVKM. The CDR3 loop spans 15 amino acids. CDR3 in amino acids: CASSLGDREAGELFF.

This chain links TRBV5-1 with TRBJ2-1; TCRdb gives TRBD2 as the D gene, but with no DNA this cannot be confirmed. Germline loops: CDR1 SGHRS, CDR2 YFSETQ. The CDR3 extends over 16 amino acids. The CDR3 reads CASSLVAGVFYNEQFF.

The chain joins TRBV6-2 or TRBV6-3 to TRBJ1-1; checking the TCRdb D call of TRBD1 is not possible without DNA. Germline loops: CDR1 MNHEY, CDR2 SVGEGT. CDR3 length: 18 amino acids. CDR3 sequence: CASSYDWEGGQGNTEAFF.

The chain employs TRBV27 and TRBJ2-3; TCRdb calls TRBD2, which cannot be checked without DNA. CDR1 MNHEY and CDR2 SMNVEV come from the germline V gene (reference sequence). This CDR3 is built from 13 residues. This CDR3 reads CASRQRNTDTQYF.